Sequencing of this T cell receptor beta chain was carried out in a study of T cell responses to AZD1222 COVID-19 vaccine. Whole-study findings and limits: The breadth and depth of Spike-specific TCRs increased once two AZD1222 doses had been given. The span of vaccine-associated CD4 TCRs extended across spike, with dominance at 160-218 and 743-854.

In the case of this clone: Its antigen remains unknown.

Germline V gene data show CDR1 as MNHEY and CDR2 as SVGAGI. The CDR3 extends over 14 amino acids. With 0 bases clipped from V and 10 bases from J, the junction kept 6 bases outside the gene matches. Data came from immunoSEQ multiplex PCR; TCRdb stores just in-frame clones and leaves some out. The sample has just under 100,000 clones, roughly 88% seen once. The genes are TRBV6-5 and TRBJ1-1, with 9 bases identical to TRBD1. The sample consisted of peripheral blood, taken on day 0 of AZD1222 vaccination. The receptor's source is an adult in good health. The CDR3 coding sequence is TGTGCCAGCAGTTACTCTCCGGGACAGGGAAGAGCTTTCTTT. Protein product: CASSYSPGQGRAFF.